Listed here are 32 T cell receptor beta chains from one sample, sequenced in a study of regulatory T cells in long-lasting Graves disease. Combining iRepertoire HTBI primers with Arm-PCR of CDR3 regions, the authors built TCR beta libraries. TCRdb redid the calling of the multiplex PCR reads with MiXCR, one entry per CDR3 protein. The repertoire has more than 450,000 distinct CDR3 sequences, about a sixth of them found once; the top ten carry 9% to 15%. Time point given: newly diagnosed GD, antithyroid drugs for less than 3 months. RNA extracted from PBMCs served as the sequencing template. The same data also went into a second study, on T cells in Graves' hyperthyroidism and ophthalmopathy.

The material sequenced was peripheral blood mononuclear cells (PBMCs), taken at new diagnosis, from a patient treated with antithyroid drugs. These receptors all come from a man between 35 and 55 years old with Graves disease.

This clonotype has at least ten counts. The rearrangement links TRBV6-1 to TRBJ2-5; 7 positions agree with TRBD1. There are 12 residues in the CDR3. Per the germline V gene, CDR1 is MNHNS and CDR2 is SASEGT. Unmatched junction bases numbered 0, after V lost 3 bases and J lost 5 bases. CDR3 sequence (DNA): TGTGCCAGCAGTGACAGGGGGGAGACCCAGTACTTC. Its protein product is CASSDRGETQYF.

The chain recombines TRBV2 with TRBJ2-2, with TRBD1 matching 10 bases. J lost 4 bases, V lost 7 bases, and 6 bases had no gene match. CDR3 length: 15 residues. Germline V lookup: CDR1 SNHLY, CDR2 FYNNEI. The CDR3 coding sequence is TGTGCCAGCATTTGGGACAGGGGCGCCACCGGGGAGCTGTTTTTT. Translation: CASIWDRGATGELFF.

This clonotype has a count of ten or more. The chain recombines TRBV20-1 with TRBJ2-7, with TRBD2 as a possible D gene (5 bases). V was shortened by 5 bases and J by 5 bases, with 13 bases between the two germline ends. The length of the CDR3 is 12 residues. Per germline, CDR1 DFQATT and CDR2 SNEGSKA (reference sequence). DNA for the CDR3: TGCAGTGCTGGAACTAGTTCCCACGAGCAGTACTTC. It translates to CSAGTSSHEQYF.

This clonotype was counted at least ten times. This chain connects TRBV12-3 or TRBV12-4 to TRBJ1-2; D possibly corresponds to TRBD1 (6 bases). The CDR3 covers 13 residues. V lost 5 bases to trimming and J lost 8 bases, with 15 bases between them. The CDR3 region has the DNA TGTGCCAGCAGTCCGGCCGGGGGCAGGGGCTACACCTTC. Translated, it gives CASSPAGGRGYTF.

In this sample, this clonotype turned up a few times. Mismatch with germline at one junction end may stem from a read error. This chain joins TRBV12-3 or TRBV12-4 and TRBJ2-4; a possible D gene is TRBD1 (6 bases). The CDR3 has 14 residues. The CDR3 DNA reads TGTGCCAGCAGCCTACAGGGTTCCAAAGACATTCAGTACTTC. Its protein product is CASSLQGSKDIQYF.

The chain employs TRBV27 and TRBJ2-6; D may be TRBD1 (5 bases). Per germline, CDR1 MNHEY and CDR2 SMNVEV (reference sequence). Trimming removed 6 bases from V and 0 bases from J, with 21 bases in between. This CDR3 spans 19 amino acids. The CDR3 nucleotides read TGTGCCAGCAGCCCTGTTTCAGGGCGCCGATTCTCTGGGGCCAACGTCCTGACTTTC. Translated: CASSPVSGRRFSGANVLTF. Drawing the rest from reference TRBV27 and TRBJ2-6, the complete variable domain is EAQVTQNPRYLITVTGKKLTVTCSQNMNHEYMSWYRQDPGLGLRQIYYSMNVEVTDKGDVPEGYKVSRKEKRNFPLILESPSPNQTSLYFCASSPVSGRRFSGANVLTFGAGSRLTVL.

This clonotype was observed a few times. CDR3 coding DNA: TGTGCCAGCAGGGGAAAGCCGGCGGTCAATGAGCAGTTCTTC. Protein: CASRGKPAVNEQFF. This sequence joins TRBV11-3 and TRBJ2-1; D gene unclear. The CDR3 covers 14 residues. V lost 6 bases and J lost 6, with 15 bases in between. Germline lookup yields CDR1 SGHNT and CDR2 YENEEA.

In this sample, this clonotype turned up many times. The CDR3 DNA is TGTGCCTGGAGTGTGGGGGAGGGCACTGAAGCTTTCTTT. Protein sequence: CAWSVGEGTEAFF. The rearrangement joins TRBV30 to TRBJ1-1, with D maybe TRBD1 (5 bases). Germline assignment: CDR1 GTSNPN and CDR2 SVGIG (reference sequence). This CDR3 region has 13 residues. Trimming left V 0 bases short and J 4 bases short, with 9 bases between.

In its sample, this clonotype was seen many times. This sequence joins TRBV5-1 and TRBJ1-2, with a weak D call TRBD1 (6 bases). The CDR3 runs to 15 residues. Germline lookup yields CDR1 SGHRS and CDR2 YFSETQ. Trimming took off 4 bases at V and 6 bases at J, with 19 bases between the two ends. CDR3 sequence reads: CASSLQDSAGDGYTF. CDR3 coding DNA: TGCGCCAGCAGCCTCCAGGACAGCGCGGGCGATGGCTACACCTTC.

The table lists this clonotype with a few counts. The chain employs TRBV15 and TRBJ2-2, with D possibly being TRBD1 (7 bases). Trimming stripped 0 bases from V and 4 bases from J, with 15 bases between. Germline CDR1 and CDR2: LNHNV and YYDKDF (reference sequence). The CDR3 loop spans 17 amino acids. The CDR3 DNA is TGTGCCACCAGCAGAGATCGCGGGACAGACTTCACCGGGGAGCTGTTTTTT. The encoded protein is CATSRDRGTDFTGELFF.

Ten or more counts support this clonotype. J is TRBJ2-7 and V is TRBV20-1; 13 bases are a match to TRBD2. Germline V gene data show CDR1 as DFQATT and CDR2 as SNEGSKA (reference sequence). V dropped 5 bases and J dropped 2; count of bases not matched to a gene: 3. This CDR3 has 14 amino acids. CDR3 sequence (DNA): TGCAGTGCTCGGACTAGCGGGAGTACCTACGAGCAGTACTTC. This gives the protein CSARTSGSTYEQYF.

With regard to this clonotype: This may arise from a read error, as a much more abundant clone is one base away. Here the CDR3 omits its conserved ending phenylalanine or tryptophan, so a read error is the likely source. The chain employs TRBV2 and TRBJ1-1; D is uncertain. The V and J ends lost 0 bases and 2 bases respectively, with 7 bases between them. Germline loops: CDR1 SNHLY, CDR2 FYNNEI. This CDR3 spans 14 amino acids. The CDR3 is CASSEARINTEAFL. The DNA for the CDR3 is TGTGCCAGCAGTGAAGCGCGGATAAACACTGAAGCTTTCCTT.

This clonotype was found many times. The chain carries TRBV20-1 and TRBJ2-7; D tentatively fits TRBD1 or TRBD2 (5 bases each). The CDR3 loop spans 10 amino acids. V gave up 6 bases and J gave up 7 bases, with 10 bases separating them. Germline V CDR1 and CDR2: DFQATT, SNEGSKA (reference sequence). This chain's CDR3 is CSARGSEQYF. In DNA form, the CDR3 reads TGCAGTGCCCGGGGCTCTGAGCAGTACTTC.

The chain has TRBV6-2 or TRBV6-3 and TRBJ2-1, with no clear D. The CDR3 has 15 residues. Germline V gives CDR1 MNHEY, CDR2 SVGEGT. V lost 7 bases to trimming and J lost 0 bases, with 13 bases between them. CDR3 nucleotide sequence: TGTGCCAGCACCTTCTGGGTGAGCTCCTACAATGAGCAGTTCTTC. It specifies CASTFWVSSYNEQFF.

Ten or more counts support this clonotype. The chain joins TRBV27 to TRBJ2-1; a weak D match, TRBD2 (5 bases). CDR1 is MNHEY and CDR2 is SMNVEV in the germline V gene (reference sequence). The CDR3 is 14 amino acids. Deletions cut 2 bases from V and 10 bases from J, with 15 bases between. The DNA for the CDR3 is TGTGCCAGCAGTTTACGGGATCCCGGCAGCGAGCAGTTCTTC. Its protein is CASSLRDPGSEQFF.

This clonotype was observed a few times. This chain links TRBV19 with TRBJ2-1; 9 bases match TRBD1. V lost 6 bases, J lost 10 bases, and 13 bases stayed unmatched. The CDR3 runs to 15 residues. Germline CDR1 is LNHDA and CDR2 is SQIVND (reference sequence). This CDR3 is CASSRDRDGAREQFF. The CDR3 nucleotides read TGTGCCAGTAGCAGGGACAGGGATGGTGCCAGGGAGCAGTTCTTC.

This CDR3 reads CASSSQSNTGELFF. The CDR3 region has the DNA TGTGCCAGCAGCTCACAGTCGAACACCGGGGAGCTGTTTTTT. The genes are TRBV7-3 and TRBJ2-2; D unresolved. This CDR3 region has 14 residues. CDR1 and CDR2 (germline): SGHTA, FQGTGA. Trimming took 4 bases from V and 0 from J, leaving 6 bases between them.

V gene TRBV14 combines with J gene TRBJ2-3, with a possible D match to TRBD1 (6 bases). The CDR3 length is 14 residues. The V gene's germline CDR1 is SGHDN and CDR2 FVKESK. Trimming removed 5 bases at V and 6 bases at J, with 15 bases between. DNA of the CDR3: TGTGCCAGCAGCGGGACACCTTCACGTGATACGCAGTATTTT. The encoded protein is CASSGTPSRDTQYF.

This chain connects TRBV6-2 or TRBV6-3 to TRBJ1-1; D remains unclear. The CDR3 is 15 residues long. Trimming cost V 0 bases and J 4 bases, with 12 bases left between them. From germline, CDR1 is MNHEY and CDR2 SVGEGT. The CDR3 coding sequence is TGTGCCAGCAGTTACTCGGGAGGTTTAATCACTGAAGCTTTCTTT. Residues: CASSYSGGLITEAFF.

This clonotype was counted many times. The chain employs TRBV2 and TRBJ1-4; D gene ambiguous. Looked up from germline, CDR1 is SNHLY and CDR2 is FYNNEI. V was pared by 8 bases and J by 8 bases, with 18 bases between. This CDR3 comprises 14 residues. CDR3 nucleotide sequence: TGTGCCAGCTCCCTCGTTCAGGCGCAGGAAAAACTGTTTTTT. Encoded protein: CASSLVQAQEKLFF.

This clonotype was recorded at least ten times. The chain joins TRBV20-1 to TRBJ2-1; 9 nucleotides line up with TRBD2. CDR3 length equals 17 residues. Germline lookup yields CDR1 DFQATT and CDR2 SNEGSKA (reference sequence). Losses at the gene ends were 6 bases for V and 7 bases for J; bases not matched to a gene: 19. The CDR3 DNA reads TGCAGTGCCATCTCTCCTATGGGAGGCGGGAGGGGGAATGAGCAGTTCTTC. Its protein product is CSAISPMGGGRGNEQFF.

The CDR3 sequence: CASSRGWTSGRPTYEQYF. In nucleotides, the CDR3 is TGTGCCAGCAGCAGAGGCTGGACTAGCGGGAGGCCCACCTACGAGCAGTACTTC. The rearrangement links TRBV7-2 to TRBJ2-7; the match to TRBD2 covers 14 bases. CDR3 length equals 18 residues. Germline V gene data show CDR1 as SGHTA and CDR2 as FQGNSA. After removal of 5 bases from V and 2 bases from J, the junction contained 11 bases not matched to a gene.

This clonotype has at least ten counts. V usage is TRBV20-1 and J usage is TRBJ2-1, with D hard to call. The V end lost 6 bases, the J end lost 7 bases, and 22 bases lay between the germline ends. Germline-derived CDR1 and CDR2 are DFQATT and SNEGSKA (reference sequence). The CDR3 covers 15 residues. The DNA of the CDR3 is TGCAGTGCCGAGGCGTTTCAGGTAATGGCTAATGAGCAGTTCTTC. This translates into CSAEAFQVMANEQFF.

This clonotype has at least ten counts. The CDR3 region is CATSDLLGSNEQFF. The CDR3 DNA reads as TGTGCCACCAGTGATTTGTTGGGCAGCAATGAGCAGTTCTTC. The chain employs TRBV24-1 and TRBJ2-1, with D hard to call. Trimming removed 0 bases at V and 6 bases at J, with 8 bases between. In germline, CDR1 is KGHDR, CDR2 SFDVKD. The CDR3 is made up of 14 amino acids.

This clonotype came up many times. This chain connects TRBV2 to TRBJ1-2, with D perhaps TRBD1 (6 bases). The CDR3 is 12 amino acids. Looked up from germline, CDR1 is SNHLY and CDR2 is FYNNEI. V was pared by 10 bases and J by 8 bases, with 17 bases between. The CDR3 is CATGGQGGGYTF. CDR3 bases: TGTGCCACCGGGGGGCAGGGCGGCGGCTACACCTTC.

About this clonotype itself: Since a much larger clone is just one base distant, this may be a read error. V usage is TRBV20-1 and J usage is TRBJ2-7; 12 bases align to TRBD2. Germline V CDR1 and CDR2: DFQATT, SNEGSKA (reference sequence). The CDR3 loop spans 14 amino acids. The CDR3 DNA reads as TGCAGTGCCGGGAGACTAGCGGGAGCGTACGATCAGTACTTC. It translates to CSAGRLAGAYDQYF.

This clonotype occurred many times. V gene TRBV5-1 combines with J gene TRBJ2-1; D tentatively reads TRBD1 or TRBD2 (5 bases each). V lost 5 bases, J lost 2 bases, and 17 bases lay in between. There are 16 residues in the CDR3. The germline gives CDR1 SGHRS, CDR2 YFSETQ. The CDR3 nucleotides are TGCGCCAGCAGATCCGGACTGAGAGGGGCCTACAATGAGCAGTTCTTC. The encoded protein is CASRSGLRGAYNEQFF.

The gene calls are TRBV5-1 and TRBJ2-5, with D uncertain. Germline loops: CDR1 SGHRS, CDR2 YFSETQ. CDR3 size: 14 residues. The V and J ends lost 0 bases and 4 bases respectively, with 10 bases between them. The CDR3 here is CASSLGGPGETQYF. CDR3 DNA sequence: TGCGCCAGCAGCTTGGGTGGGCCGGGAGAGACCCAGTACTTC.

This clonotype has at least ten counts. The CDR3 sequence is CASSSYPRTGGTDTQYF. The CDR3 DNA reads as TGTGCCAGCAGCTCATACCCCCGGACAGGGGGTACAGATACGCAGTATTTT. V is TRBV7-2 and J is TRBJ2-3; 10 positions agree with TRBD1. The CDR3 is made up of 17 amino acids. CDR1 SGHTA and CDR2 FQGNSA come from the germline V gene. Germline trimming cut 4 bases from V and 3 bases from J; bases unmatched to any gene: 10.

V gene TRBV2 combines with J gene TRBJ1-6; the D is unclear. Trimming removed 1 base at V and 8 bases at J, with 12 bases between. The CDR3 covers 15 residues. Germline loops: CDR1 SNHLY, CDR2 FYNNEI. The CDR3 bases are TGTGCCAGCAGTGAAGGGTGGGCGTCTGATTCACCCCTCCACTTT. Its translation: CASSEGWASDSPLHF.

This clonotype was observed at least ten times. The rearrangement joins TRBV20-1 to TRBJ2-5, with D perhaps TRBD2 (6 bases). This CDR3 comprises 15 residues. Looked up from germline, CDR1 is DFQATT and CDR2 is SNEGSKA (reference sequence). Trimming pared 2 bases from V and 7 bases from J, leaving 20 bases between. The CDR3 sequence is CSARSGLRQDWTQYF. CDR3 DNA sequence: TGCAGTGCTAGATCGGGACTCCGACAAGATTGGACCCAGTACTTC.

The table lists this clonotype with many counts. The CDR3 nucleotides read TGTGCCAGCAGTGAATTACTGATGAGGGGAAGCGCAGATACGCAGTATTTT. It specifies CASSELLMRGSADTQYF. V is TRBV6-2 or TRBV6-3 and J is TRBJ2-3; possibly TRBD1 or TRBD2 for D (5 bases each). The ends were cut back, 5 bases at V and 4 bases at J, with 22 bases in the middle. Germline loops: CDR1 MNHEY, CDR2 SVGEGT. This CDR3 comprises 17 residues.